The 6 T cell receptor beta chains given below trace back to one sample, sequenced in a study of T cell repertoires in cytomegalovirus infection. TCRdb re-derived calls from the reads in MiXCR, one entry per CDR3 protein. The table records approximately 630,000 distinct CDR3 sequences, 20% to 25% of them present only once. Specimen: CD8+ T cells from PBMCs. Every receptor here comes from a human donor in good health (CMV status not recorded). Some clones in this sample may be carry-over from other donors' samples.

This chain links TRBV7-9 with TRBJ2-7; 10 nucleotides agree with TRBD1. The CDR3 is 14 amino acids. Germline V gene lookup returns CDR1 SEHNR and CDR2 FQNEAQ (reference sequence). The V gene end was trimmed by 7 bases and the J gene end by 6 bases; junction bases not matched to a gene: 9. The DNA of the CDR3 is TGTGCCAGCATCACCGGGACAGGGGTAGTCGAGCAGTACTTC. Encoded protein: CASITGTGVVEQYF.

This chain joins TRBV20-1 and TRBJ1-5, with TRBD1 identical over 9 bases. The CDR3 sequence is 16 residues long. Germline CDR1 and CDR2: DFQATT and SNEGSKA (reference sequence). J lost 5 bases, V lost 4 bases, and 12 bases had no gene match. This chain's CDR3 is CSAIVGGQGDYQPQHF. CDR3 in DNA: TGCAGTGCTATAGTAGGGGGACAGGGCGACTATCAGCCCCAGCATTTT.

There are a few counts of this clonotype. This chain connects TRBV19 to TRBJ2-7; no firm D call. The germline V and J ends were trimmed by 0 bases and 3 bases, with 12 bases remaining between them. This CDR3 contains 15 residues. Per the germline V gene, CDR1 is LNHDA and CDR2 is SQIVND (reference sequence). This CDR3 is CASSIEGPPDYEQYF. CDR3 nucleotide sequence: TGTGCCAGTAGTATAGAAGGCCCTCCGGACTACGAGCAGTACTTC.

The chain employs TRBV20-1 and TRBJ2-7; perhaps TRBD1 as D (5 bases). In germline, CDR1 is DFQATT, CDR2 SNEGSKA (reference sequence). The germline V and J ends were trimmed by 6 bases and 2 bases, with 17 bases remaining between them. CDR3 length equals 14 residues. CDR3 DNA sequence: TGCAGTGCCCCATCACAAGACAGAACCTACGAGCAGTACTTC. As protein: CSAPSQDRTYEQYF.

Only a few counts were recorded for this clonotype. V usage is TRBV28 and J usage is TRBJ1-6; 7 bases map to TRBD1. Per germline, CDR1 MDHEN and CDR2 SYDVKM. The junction had 5 bases not matched to a gene; V was cut back by 4 bases and J by 8 bases. The CDR3 contains 14 residues. The CDR3 DNA follows: TGTGCCAGCAGTTCGAGACAGGGTTATTCACCCCTCCACTTT. It translates to CASSSRQGYSPLHF.

The chain has TRBV28 and TRBJ2-7; a possible D gene is TRBD1 (6 bases). This CDR3 contains 12 residues. Trimming stripped 5 bases from V and 7 bases from J, with 12 bases between. CDR1 is MDHEN and CDR2 is SYDVKM in the germline V gene. CDR3 nucleotides: TGTGCCAGCAGTGCACAGGGATCAGAGCAGTACGTC. This encodes CASSAQGSEQYV.